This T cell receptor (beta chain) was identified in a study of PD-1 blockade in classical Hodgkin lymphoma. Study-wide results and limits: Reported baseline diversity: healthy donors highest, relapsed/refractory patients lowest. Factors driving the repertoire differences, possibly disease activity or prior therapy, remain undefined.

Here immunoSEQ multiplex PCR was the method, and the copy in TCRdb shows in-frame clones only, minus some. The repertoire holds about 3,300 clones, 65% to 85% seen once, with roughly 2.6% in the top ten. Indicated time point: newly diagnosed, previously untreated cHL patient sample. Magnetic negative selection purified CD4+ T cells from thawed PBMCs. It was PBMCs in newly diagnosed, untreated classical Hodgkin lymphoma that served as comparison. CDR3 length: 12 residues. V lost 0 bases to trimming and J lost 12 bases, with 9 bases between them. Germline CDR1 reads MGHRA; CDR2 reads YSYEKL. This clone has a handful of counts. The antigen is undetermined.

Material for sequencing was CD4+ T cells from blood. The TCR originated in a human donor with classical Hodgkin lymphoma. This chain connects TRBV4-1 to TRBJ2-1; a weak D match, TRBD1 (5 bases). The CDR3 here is CASSQEKGAQFF. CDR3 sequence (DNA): TGCGCCAGCAGCCAAGAGAAAGGGGCGCAGTTCTTC.